The TCR beta chain under discussion was sequenced for a study of identical twins. Findings and caveats of the study: Twins' excess sharing was less marked for out-of-frame beta sequences.

To note about this clonotype: The target antigen is unknown.

One entry per CDR3 protein results from TCRdb running MiXCR on the 5' RACE reads. The sample lists 270,000 or so distinct CDR3 sequences, 6.5% to 9.5% occurring once. This same sample was also taken into another study, of yellow fever vaccine responses in identical twins.

This clonotype originated in a woman aged 18-30 years in good health. Sequencing was performed on CD8+ T cells sorted from blood.

In DNA, the CDR3 is TGTGCCAGCAGCCAAGGGGTGTGGGGAGCGGGAGGGCCATTGGGGTCCTACAATGAGCAGTTCTTC. This codes for CASSQGVWGAGGPLGSYNEQFF. The gene calls are TRBV4-2 and TRBJ2-1, with 10 nucleotides matching TRBD2. The CDR3 spans 22 residues. Germline CDR1 LGHNA, CDR2 YNFKEQ. V shed 1 base, J shed 1 base, and the junction held 19 bases outside the gene matches.